This T cell receptor (beta chain) derives from a study of T cells after yellow fever vaccination (dated 2019 in TCRdb). A note on the overall study: The SMART-Seq v4 Ultra Low Input RNA kit was used to prepare libraries from fractions with low cell numbers. Bulk TCR alpha and beta repertoires were sequenced longitudinally to track T-cell clones before and after primary and booster YFV17D yellow fever vaccination. Two healthy male donors, one aged 18 to 30 and one aged 30 to 40 years, made up the cohort. Blood was drawn at multiple timepoints before and after primary and secondary immunization, with bulk PBMC replicates and cell subsets isolated.

The germline V gene (reference sequence) supplies CDR1 SSHAT and CDR2 FNYEAQ. Reading from cysteine to phenylalanine, the CDR3 counts 17 amino acids. Of the read, only the CDR3 DNA is kept; its 51 bases are in frame from base 1. V drops 1 base and J drops 4 bases, leaving 18 bases in between. Overall study outcomes, separate from this receptor: The secondary T-cell response was weaker than the primary response but faster, peaking on day 5 instead of day 15. Most clones expanded after primary vaccination (around 97% of CD4 and about 85% of CD8) were re-detected after the booster, suggesting that broad memory maintenance occurred. Because only a couple of donors were included in the study, the extent to which the findings can be generalized is limited. A small share of clonotypes occurred in both CD4 and CD8 compartments, likely arising from convergent recombination. Computational filtering was required because FACS-sorted repertoires could contain abundant contaminating clonotypes from the bulk population.

This specimen's treatment or condition label, per the study, means: live attenuated yellow fever vaccine strain. A standard Ficoll-Paque protocol was used to isolate PBMCs from peripheral blood. Dynabeads CD4 and CD8 positive selection kits were used to isolate CD4 and CD8 T-cell fractions. TriZol was used to extract RNA from bulk PBMCs, CD4 and CD8 fractions, and dextramer-positive and dextramer-negative fractions. Sequencing used an Illumina NovaSeq 6000. TCR cDNA was synthesized by 5'RACE template switching, through which a universal primer site and unique molecular identifiers were introduced. Priming for cDNA synthesis came from both the TCR alpha and TCR beta constant segments. Libraries were amplified in two PCR steps, with sample barcodes and sequencing adapters added in the second step. Sequencing of libraries was performed on Illumina HiSeq 2500 (2x100 bp) or NovaSeq (2x150 bp). As for the authors' bioinformatics: Demultiplexing of reads and collapsing into UMI consensus sequences were performed with MIGEC, and V(D)J alignment was carried out with MiXCR. Vaccine-responding clonotypes were identified with edgeR using replicate PBMC samples, with FDR below 0.01 and a log2 fold change above 5 up to day 15 being required. Bulk clonotypes were assigned CD4 or CD8 identity according to which sequenced CD4 or CD8 repertoire held them at higher abundance. TCRdb handled the public reads itself, with Q25 trimming in fastp and clone calling in MiXCR, and kept productive beta chains. Every distinct CDR3 protein forms one entry, paired with its most common genes and DNA. TCRdb, not the authors, supplied the V and J calls. This sample is represented by about 350,000 distinct CDR3 sequences; around 12% of them were singletons. The ten largest make up 3% to 4% of the sample.

Concerning this clonotype itself: There is no known antigen for this receptor. No qualities accompany the bases; no much larger clone lies one base away.

The sequence was obtained from a man younger than 35 who received the YFV17D yellow fever vaccine. Recombination linked TRBV7-7 to TRBJ2-3, with TRBD2 tentatively as D gene (5 bases match). The starting material was CD4+ T cells sorted from PBMCs, obtained 15 days after the yellow fever booster vaccination. CDR3 sequence: CASSLGALGSGADTQYF. Read as DNA, the sequence is TGTGCCAGCAGCTTAGGGGCTTTAGGGAGCGGCGCAGATACGCAGTATTTT.